This T cell receptor (beta chain) was identified in a study of blood T cell repertoires in COVID-19. Study-wide context: Samples representing acute and convalescent COVID-19 were sourced from the United States, Italy and Spain. PBMCs, B-cell-depleted T cells, or T cells were the source of the cDNA or gDNA that made up the material.

Authors' processing steps: Reference gene primer amplification in the assay estimated nucleated cell counts. Measured with immunoSEQ multiplex PCR; TCRdb has only the in-frame clones, and not every one. The V and J calls and the clone size are those of that table, but D and trimming were determined from the DNA. The data hold some 110,000 clones, with roughly 72% observed a single time. The Seattle patients, enrolled during active infection, were followed longitudinally. The specimen sequenced was peripheral blood. The source is a man older than 75 with COVID-19, enrolled during active disease.

The CDR3 spells CASSSSFTSGSAGANVLTF. In DNA, the CDR3 is TGTGCCAGCAGTTCGTCGTTTACTAGCGGGAGTGCTGGGGCCAACGTCCTGACTTTC. The chain joins TRBV27 to TRBJ2-6, with 11 bases aligning to TRBD2. The CDR3 has 19 residues. CDR1 is MNHEY, CDR2 SMNVEV, per germline (reference sequence). J lost 2 bases, V lost 4 bases, and 10 bases had no gene match.